Given below is one T cell receptor (beta chain) in context. The entry originates in a study of T cell responses to AZD1222 COVID-19 vaccine. Libraries were prepared by immunoSEQ multiplex PCR; TCRdb keeps only in-frame clonotypes and omits some of them. The data hold roughly 80,000 clones, with about 90% observed a single time. The CDR3 runs 13 residues. The ends were cut back, 5 bases at V and 7 bases at J, with 14 bases in the middle. The V gene's germline CDR1 is MDHEN and CDR2 SYDVKM. The receptor's source is an adult who received the AZD1222 COVID-19 vaccine. This chain uses TRBV28 with TRBJ1-1; D may be TRBD1 (6 bases). The sequencing here drew on peripheral blood, taken 28 days after the second AZD1222 dose. Here the CDR3 DNA reads TGTGCCAGCAGTCTCGGACAGAATGGTGAAGCTTTCTTT. The encoded protein is CASSLGQNGEAFF.